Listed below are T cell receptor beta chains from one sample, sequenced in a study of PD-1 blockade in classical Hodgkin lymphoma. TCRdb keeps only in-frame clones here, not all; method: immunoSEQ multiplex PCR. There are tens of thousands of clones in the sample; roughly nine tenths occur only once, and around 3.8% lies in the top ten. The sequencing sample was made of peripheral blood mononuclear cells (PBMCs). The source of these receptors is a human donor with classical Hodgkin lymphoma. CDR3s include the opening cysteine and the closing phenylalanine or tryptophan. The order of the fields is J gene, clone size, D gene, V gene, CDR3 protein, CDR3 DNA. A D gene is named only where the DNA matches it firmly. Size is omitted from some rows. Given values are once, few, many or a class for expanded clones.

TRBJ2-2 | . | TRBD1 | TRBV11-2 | CASSLTGGDSGELFF | TGTGCCAGCAGCTTAACAGGGGGCGATTCCGGGGAGCTGTTTTTT
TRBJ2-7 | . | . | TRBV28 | CASSPPGQTGYEQYF | TGTGCCAGCAGTCCCCCGGGACAAACAGGCTACGAGCAGTACTTC
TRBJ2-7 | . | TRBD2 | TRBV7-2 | CASSISSGPTYEQYF | TGTGCCAGCAGCATCTCTAGCGGGCCAACCTACGAGCAGTACTTC
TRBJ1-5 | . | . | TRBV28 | CASRGVNQPQHF | TGTGCCAGCAGGGGGGTCAATCAGCCCCAGCATTTT
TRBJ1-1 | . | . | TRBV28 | CASNQENTEAFF | TGTGCCAGCAACCAGGAGAACACTGAAGCTTTCTTT
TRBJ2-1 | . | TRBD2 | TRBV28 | CASSLLTSGSNNEQFF | TGTGCCAGCAGTCTTCTAACTAGCGGGTCTAACAATGAGCAGTTCTTC
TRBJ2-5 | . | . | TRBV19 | CASSTQGETQYF | TGTGCCAGTAGTACACAGGGAGAGACCCAGTACTTC
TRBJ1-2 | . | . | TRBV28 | CASSLSSVGGYTF | TGTGCCAGCAGTTTAAGCAGTGTCGGTGGCTACACCTTC
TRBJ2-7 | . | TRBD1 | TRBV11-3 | CASSPGTANSYEQYF | TGTGCCAGCAGCCCCGGGACAGCTAACTCCTACGAGCAGTACTTC
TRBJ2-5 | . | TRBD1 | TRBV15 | CATSRERQGLWETQYF | TGTGCCACCAGCAGAGAGAGACAGGGGCTTTGGGAGACCCAGTACTTC
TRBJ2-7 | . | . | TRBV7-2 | CASSLGLGQYEQYF | TGTGCCAGCAGCTTAGGACTAGGACAGTACGAGCAGTACTTC
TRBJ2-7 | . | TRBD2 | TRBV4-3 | CASSRGLAGGSYEQYF | TGCGCCAGCAGCCGAGGACTAGCGGGAGGTTCCTACGAGCAGTACTTC
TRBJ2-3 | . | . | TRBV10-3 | CAISPAKSGVSTDTQYF | TGTGCCATCAGTCCGGCCAAATCAGGGGTTAGCACAGATACGCAGTATTTT
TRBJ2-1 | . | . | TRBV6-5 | CASSSQPSLFYNEQFF | TGTGCCAGCAGTTCCCAACCATCCCTATTCTACAATGAGCAGTTCTTC
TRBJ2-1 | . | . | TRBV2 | CASSAEGSSYNEQFF | TGTGCCAGCAGCGCCGAGGGCAGCTCCTACAATGAGCAGTTCTTC
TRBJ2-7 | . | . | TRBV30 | CAWRGPAGLSEQYF | TGTGCCTGGAGAGGCCCCGCAGGGCTCTCCGAGCAGTACTTC
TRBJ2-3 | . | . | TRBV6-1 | CASSYMDTQYF | TGTGCCAGCAGTTACATGGATACGCAGTATTTT
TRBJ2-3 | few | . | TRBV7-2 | CASSYGQTTDTQYF | TGTGCCAGCAGCTACGGACAGACCACAGATACGCAGTATTTT
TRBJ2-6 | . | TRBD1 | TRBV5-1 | CASSLEGAGANVLTF | TGCGCCAGCAGCTTGGAGGGGGCAGGGGCCAACGTCCTGACTTTC
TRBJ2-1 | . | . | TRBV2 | CASSDPQRTPYNEQFF | TGTGCCAGCAGTGACCCCCAGAGGACCCCATACAATGAGCAGTTCTTC
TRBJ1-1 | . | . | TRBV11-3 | CASSSGRGTEAFF | TGTGCCAGCAGCTCGGGCAGGGGCACTGAAGCTTTCTTT
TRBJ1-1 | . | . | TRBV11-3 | CASSSGRVGTEAFF | TGTGCCAGCAGCTCGGGCCGAGTGGGGACTGAAGCTTTCTTT
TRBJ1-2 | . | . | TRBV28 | CASSLAAYGYTF | TGTGCCAGCAGTCTAGCGGCCTATGGCTACACCTTC
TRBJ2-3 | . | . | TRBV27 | CASSLSRVAADTQYF | TGTGCCAGCAGTTTATCGAGGGTAGCTGCAGATACGCAGTATTTT
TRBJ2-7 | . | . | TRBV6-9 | CAPKEPRHPYEQYF | TGTGCCCCCAAAGAGCCCCGGCATCCCTACGAGCAGTACTTC
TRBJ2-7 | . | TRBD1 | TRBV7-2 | CASSLGTGPSYEQYF | TGTGCCAGCAGCTTAGGGACAGGACCATCCTACGAGCAGTACTTC
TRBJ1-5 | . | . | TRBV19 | CASSILTGTQPQHF | TGTGCCAGTAGTATCTTAACAGGGACCCAGCCCCAGCATTTT